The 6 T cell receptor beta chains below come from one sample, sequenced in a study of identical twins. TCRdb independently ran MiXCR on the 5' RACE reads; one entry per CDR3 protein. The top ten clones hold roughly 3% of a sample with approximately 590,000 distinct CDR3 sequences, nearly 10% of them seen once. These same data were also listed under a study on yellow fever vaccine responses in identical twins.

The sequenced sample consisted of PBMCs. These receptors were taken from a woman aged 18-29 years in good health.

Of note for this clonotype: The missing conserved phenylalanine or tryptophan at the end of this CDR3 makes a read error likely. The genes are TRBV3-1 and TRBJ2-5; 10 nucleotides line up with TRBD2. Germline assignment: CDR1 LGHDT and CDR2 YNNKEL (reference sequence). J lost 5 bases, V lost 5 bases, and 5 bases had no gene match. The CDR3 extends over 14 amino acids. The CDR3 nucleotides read TGTGCCAGCAGCTCGGCTAGCGGGGGTGAGACCCAGTACTAC. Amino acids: CASSSASGGETQYY.

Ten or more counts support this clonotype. This CDR3 is CASSQDRGSQFF. In DNA form, the CDR3 reads TGTGCCAGCAGTCAGGACCGCGGGTCGCAGTTCTTC. The V and J genes are TRBV11-2 and TRBJ2-1; D perhaps matches TRBD2 (5 bases). The germline gives CDR1 SGHAT, CDR2 FQNNGV. CDR3 length: 12 amino acids. V lost 6 bases to trimming and J lost 12 bases, with 15 bases between them.

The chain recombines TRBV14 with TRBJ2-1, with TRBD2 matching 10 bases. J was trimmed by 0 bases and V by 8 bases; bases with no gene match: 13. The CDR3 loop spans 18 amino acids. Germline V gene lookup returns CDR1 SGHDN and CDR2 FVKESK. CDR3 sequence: CASRSGTSDQSSYNEQFF. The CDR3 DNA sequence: TGTGCCAGCCGGTCCGGGACTAGCGACCAGAGCTCCTACAATGAGCAGTTCTTC.

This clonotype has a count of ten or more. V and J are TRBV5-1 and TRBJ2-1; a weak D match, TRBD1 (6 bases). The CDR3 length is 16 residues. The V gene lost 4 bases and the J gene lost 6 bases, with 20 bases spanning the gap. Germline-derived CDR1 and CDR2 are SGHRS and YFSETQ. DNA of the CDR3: TGCGCCAGCAGCCCCCCCGTGGACAGAGTTGGCAATGAGCAGTTCTTC. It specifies CASSPPVDRVGNEQFF.

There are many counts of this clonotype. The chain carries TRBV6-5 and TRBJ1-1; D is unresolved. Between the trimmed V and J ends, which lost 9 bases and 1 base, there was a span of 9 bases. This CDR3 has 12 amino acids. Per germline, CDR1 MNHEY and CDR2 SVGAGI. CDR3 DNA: TGTGCCAGTGCCTCGGGGAACACTGAAGCTTTCTTT. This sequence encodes CASASGNTEAFF.

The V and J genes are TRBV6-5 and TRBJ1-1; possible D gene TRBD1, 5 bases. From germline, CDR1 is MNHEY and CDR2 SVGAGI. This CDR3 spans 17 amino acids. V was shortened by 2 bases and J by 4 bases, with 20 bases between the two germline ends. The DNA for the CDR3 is TGTGCCAGCAGTTACGTCGGGGCAGGGATCCGGGGCACTGAAGCTTTCTTT. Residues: CASSYVGAGIRGTEAFF.